The 23 T cell receptor beta chains below all came from one sample that was sequenced in a study of blood T cells in healthy people across ages. For the second PCR, which ran for 7 to 11 cycles, a sample-barcoded 5' primer and a J-beta primer mix were used. A single record per CDR3 protein comes from TCRdb applying MiXCR to the 5' RACE reads. The table includes just over 1 million distinct CDR3 sequences, under 55% detected once. The source material was blood. The source is a woman aged 55-70 years in good health.

The CDR3 reads CASSLRTSSTNEQFF. For the CDR3, the DNA is TGCGCCAGCAGCTTGCGGACTAGTTCAACCAATGAGCAGTTCTTC. This chain links TRBV5-1 with TRBJ2-1; 7 nucleotides agree with TRBD2. CDR3 length: 15 residues. The germline gives CDR1 SGHRS, CDR2 YFSETQ. The V gene end was trimmed by 1 base and the J gene end by 6 bases; junction bases not matched to a gene: 7.

This chain links TRBV7-2 with TRBJ2-3, with 7 bases that match TRBD2. V shed 10 bases and J 2 bases; nucleotides not matched to a gene: 9. The germline CDR1 and CDR2 sequences are SGHTA and FQGNSA. This CDR3 region has 14 residues. CDR3 DNA: TGTGCCAACGGGGCTAGCGGATCCACAGATACGCAGTATTTT. Protein product: CANGASGSTDTQYF.

The genes are TRBV4-1 and TRBJ1-1; D gene ambiguous. This CDR3 spans 15 amino acids. Germline lookup yields CDR1 MGHRA and CDR2 YSYEKL. Trimming stripped 0 bases from V and 7 bases from J, with 15 bases between. The CDR3 loop reads CASSQDLMGGGEAFF. The CDR3 region has the DNA TGCGCCAGCAGCCAAGATCTGATGGGCGGAGGTGAAGCTTTCTTT.

The rearrangement uses TRBV7-3 and TRBJ2-5, with 12 bases matching TRBD2. V trimming: 4 bases; J trimming: 11 bases; junction bases outside the gene matches: 14. The length of the CDR3 is 16 residues. CDR1 and CDR2 (germline): SGHTA, FQGTGA. The CDR3 DNA reads as TGTGCCAGCAGCTCTACTCTAGCGGGAGGGGGGGATGAGCAGTACTTC. This translates into CASSSTLAGGGDEQYF.

The chain is built from TRBV7-2 and TRBJ2-1; D not resolved. Germline V gives CDR1 SGHTA, CDR2 FQGNSA. The CDR3 totals 12 residues. V lost 4 bases and J lost 10, with 11 bases in between. The CDR3 spells CASSYDETEQFF. In nucleotides, the CDR3 is TGTGCCAGCAGCTACGACGAAACGGAGCAGTTCTTC.

V is TRBV28 and J is TRBJ1-4; D gene uncertain. This CDR3 has 11 residues. V was clipped by 6 bases and J by 11 bases, with 10 bases between them. From germline, CDR1 is MDHEN and CDR2 SYDVKM. This CDR3 reads CASSSALKLFF. CDR3 nucleotides: TGTGCCAGCAGCTCCGCCCTCAAACTGTTTTTT.

The rearrangement uses TRBV7-8 and TRBJ1-2, with TRBD1 matching 8 bases. The V gene end was trimmed by 5 bases and the J gene end by 4 bases; junction bases not matched to a gene: 9. This CDR3 is built from 15 residues. Germline CDR1 and CDR2: SGHVS and FQNEAQ. Written as DNA, the CDR3 is TGTGCCAGCAGCCCCAAGACAGGGGCTCCCTATGGCTACACCTTC. Translation: CASSPKTGAPYGYTF.

The V gene is TRBV29-1, the J gene TRBJ2-7, with 10 bases matching TRBD1. J lost 6 bases, V lost 5 bases, and 1 base had no gene match. CDR1 and CDR2 (germline): SQVTM, ANQGSEA. The CDR3 contains 11 residues. CDR3 nucleotide sequence: TGCAGCGTTTGGACAGGGGGCGAGCAGTACTTC. Translated: CSVWTGGEQYF.

The chain is built from TRBV7-2 and TRBJ2-5; TRBD2 aligns across 7 bases. From germline, CDR1 is SGHTA and CDR2 FQGNSA. J lost 4 bases, V lost 0 bases, and 17 bases had no gene match. The CDR3 runs 19 residues. The CDR3 sequence is CASSLALFPSGKHPETQYF. The CDR3 bases are TGTGCCAGCAGCTTAGCGCTGTTCCCTAGCGGAAAGCACCCAGAGACCCAGTACTTC.

V usage is TRBV5-1 and J usage is TRBJ2-7; 10 positions match TRBD1. The CDR3 extends over 14 amino acids. Germline assignment: CDR1 SGHRS and CDR2 YFSETQ. V lost 5 bases to trimming and J lost 4 bases; unmatched junction nucleotides: 6. The CDR3: CASRRDRGFYEQYF. The CDR3 coding sequence is TGCGCCAGCAGAAGGGACAGGGGCTTTTACGAGCAGTACTTC.

This clonotype showed up just once. This chain joins TRBV2 and TRBJ2-3, with D perhaps assigned TRBD1 or TRBD2 (11 bases each). Trimming removed 2 bases from V and 0 bases from J, with 33 bases in between. The CDR3 length is 23 residues. CDR1 is SNHLY, CDR2 FYNNEI, per germline. CDR3 amino acids: CASSERTGGNSGRARASTDTQYF. In DNA form, the CDR3 reads TGTGCCAGCAGTGAACGGACAGGGGGCAATAGCGGGAGGGCTCGTGCTAGCACAGATACGCAGTATTTT.

This clonotype occurred a few times. The chain couples TRBV18 to TRBJ1-4, with TRBD1 identical over 10 bases. From germline, CDR1 is KGHSH and CDR2 LQKENI. V lost 5 bases to trimming and J lost 3 bases; unmatched junction nucleotides: 9. This CDR3 region has 17 residues. The CDR3 region is CASSKDRGTAPNEKLFF. CDR3 nucleotides: TGTGCCAGCTCAAAGGACAGGGGGACTGCCCCTAATGAAAAACTGTTTTTT.

This clonotype was seen a few times. The rearrangement joins TRBV9 to TRBJ2-3, with TRBD2 identical over 15 bases. There are 18 residues in the CDR3. Trimming cost V 1 base and J 5 bases; bases outside gene matches: 8. CDR1 SGDLS and CDR2 YYNGEE come from the germline V gene. The CDR3: CASSVKAGLAGGGDTQYF. The CDR3 nucleotides read TGTGCCAGCAGCGTAAAAGCGGGACTAGCGGGAGGAGGAGATACGCAGTATTTT.

This clonotype was picked up one time. The chain carries TRBV7-2 and TRBJ2-2; the D gene is possibly TRBD2 (5 bases). V was pared by 4 bases and J by 1 base, with 10 bases between. This CDR3 comprises 15 residues. The germline CDR1 and CDR2 sequences are SGHTA and FQGNSA. The CDR3 loop reads CTSSYTGLNTGELFF. The CDR3 DNA reads TGTACCAGCAGCTATACGGGATTGAACACCGGGGAGCTGTTTTTT.

V gene TRBV7-8 combines with J gene TRBJ2-5; 12 bases match TRBD2. The CDR3 is made up of 14 amino acids. Unmatched junction bases numbered 4, after V lost 7 bases and J lost 4 bases. Germline V lookup: CDR1 SGHVS, CDR2 FQNEAQ. Here the CDR3 DNA reads TGTGCCAGCATCCCGACTAGCGGGAGAGAGACCCAGTACTTC. Amino acid sequence: CASIPTSGRETQYF.

The table lists this clonotype with a few counts. The gene calls are TRBV28 and TRBJ2-7; 8 bases fit TRBD2. The germline V gene encodes CDR1 MDHEN and CDR2 SYDVKM. CDR3 length: 14 residues. V was clipped by 5 bases and J by 2 bases; unmatched bases: 5. CDR3 region: CASSVAGRAYEQYF. CDR3 coding DNA: TGTGCCAGCAGTGTAGCGGGACGGGCCTACGAGCAGTACTTC.

This clonotype showed up just a few times. The chain uses TRBV10-3 and TRBJ2-5, with TRBD1 matching 7 bases. With V trimmed by 0 bases and J by 5 bases, 9 bases remained unmatched. This CDR3 has 16 residues. Germline CDR1 ENHRY, CDR2 SYGVKD. The DNA of the CDR3 is TGTGCCATCAGTGAGTCGAGGGGGCGCGATGAGGAGACCCAGTACTTC. Protein product: CAISESRGRDEETQYF.

This chain connects TRBV6-1 to TRBJ2-3, with D tentatively TRBD2 (5 bases). The germline V gene encodes CDR1 MNHNS and CDR2 SASEGT. The CDR3 length is 11 residues. Trimming took 4 bases from V and 10 from J, leaving 9 bases between them. In DNA form, the CDR3 reads TGTGCCAGCAGTGGCGAGGGCCCGCAGTATTTT. Protein: CASSGEGPQYF.

As for this clonotype: A much larger clone is a single base away; this may be a read error. The rearrangement links TRBV9 to TRBJ2-3, with D tentatively TRBD2 (6 bases). The V gene's germline CDR1 is SGDLS and CDR2 YYNGEE. V was trimmed by 4 bases and J by 0 bases, leaving 12 bases between them. The CDR3 is 15 amino acids. CDR3 protein: CASSLSGLSTDTQYF. CDR3 bases: TGTGCCAGCAGCTTAAGCGGGCTTAGCACAGATACGCAGTATTTT. The variable domain in full, with the rest retrieved from reference TRBV9 and TRBJ2-3, is DSGVTQTPKHLITATGQRVTLRCSPRSGDLSVYWYQQSLDQGLQFLIQYYNGEERAKGNILERFSAQQFPDLHSELNLSSLELGDSALYFCASSLSGLSTDTQYFGPGTRLTVL.

The V and J genes are TRBV2 and TRBJ2-7; D possibly corresponds to TRBD1 (5 bases). V was pared by 5 bases and J by 2 bases, with 13 bases between. CDR3 size: 14 residues. Germline lookup yields CDR1 SNHLY and CDR2 FYNNEI. The DNA for the CDR3 is TGTGCCAGCAGTTCAGGGATTTTCCCCTACGAGCAGTACTTC. The encoded protein is CASSSGIFPYEQYF.

The genes are TRBV7-8 and TRBJ2-7; D not resolved. V gave up 5 bases and J gave up 4 bases, with 9 bases separating them. The CDR3 has 12 amino acids. Germline CDR1 and CDR2: SGHVS and FQNEAQ. The CDR3 DNA follows: TGTGCCAGCAGCACAAATATATACGAGCAGTACTTC. It codes for CASSTNIYEQYF. The full variable domain, with the rest looked up from reference TRBV7-8 and TRBJ2-7, is GAGVSQSPRYKVAKRGQDVALRCDPISGHVSLFWYQQALGQGPEFLTYFQNEAQLDKSGLPSDRFFAERPEGSVSTLKIQRTQQEDSAVYLCASSTNIYEQYFGPGTRLTVT.

The rearrangement joins TRBV20-1 to TRBJ2-7, with D uncertain. Trimming pared 2 bases from V and 1 base from J, leaving 6 bases between. From germline, CDR1 is DFQATT and CDR2 SNEGSKA (reference sequence). This CDR3 is built from 12 residues. The CDR3 DNA follows: TGCAGTGCTAGAAGGTCTTCCTACGAGCAGTACTTC. Translated: CSARRSSYEQYF.

The chain joins TRBV5-5 to TRBJ1-2; D call uncertain. The CDR3 runs to 16 residues. V was pared by 4 bases and J by 8 bases, with 24 bases between. Germline CDR1 reads SGHKS; CDR2 reads YYEKEE (reference sequence). The CDR3 loop reads CASSHPGREGIGGYTF. The CDR3 region has the DNA TGTGCCAGCAGCCATCCCGGAAGGGAAGGTATCGGCGGCTACACCTTC.